The 23 T cell receptor beta chains given below trace back to one sample, sequenced in a study of blood T cell repertoires in COVID-19. Repertoires were generated with immunoSEQ multiplex PCR, while TCRdb's copy carries only in-frame clones and drops some. The repertoire holds 100,000 to 150,000 clones, with approximately 90% as singletons. The sequencing input was peripheral blood. All receptors come from a man in his fifties with COVID-19, enrolled during active disease.

The V call is TRBV30, the J call TRBJ2-1, with a tentative D call TRBD1 (5 bases). CDR1 and CDR2 (germline): GTSNPN, SVGIG (reference sequence). CDR3 length: 12 amino acids. Trimming removed 3 bases from V and 15 bases from J, with 18 bases in between. CDR3 bases: TGTGCCTGGAGGCACCCAGGGTCTGGTGCGTTCTTC. Amino acids: CAWRHPGSGAFF.

The chain is built from TRBV5-1 and TRBJ1-1; 7 nucleotides align to TRBD1. The CDR3 is 15 amino acids. Germline V gene sequence: CDR1 SGHRS, CDR2 YFSETQ. V lost 3 bases to trimming and J lost 1 base; unmatched junction nucleotides: 6. The CDR3 DNA follows: TGCGCCAGCAGCTCCGAAGGGACAGCGAACACTGAAGCTTTCTTT. Amino acids: CASSSEGTANTEAFF.

This sequence joins TRBV5-1 and TRBJ1-1; maybe TRBD1 (6 bases). The germline V gene has CDR1 SGHRS and CDR2 YFSETQ. The CDR3 has 15 amino acids. Trimming left V 4 bases short and J 2 bases short, with 15 bases between. CDR3 amino acids: CASSGDGTLNTEAFF. CDR3 bases: TGCGCCAGCAGCGGTGACGGGACACTAAACACTGAAGCTTTCTTT.

The sample holds one count of this clone. The gene calls are TRBV5-6 and TRBJ2-3; possibly TRBD2 for D (5 bases). Germline V lookup: CDR1 SGHDT, CDR2 YYEEEE. The germline V and J ends were trimmed by 4 bases and 2 bases, with 17 bases remaining between them. CDR3 size: 16 residues. DNA of the CDR3: TGTGCCAGCAGCCGTATCTCCGCGACTAACACAGATACGCAGTATTTT. Translated: CASSRISATNTDTQYF. The variable domain in full, with the rest retrieved from reference TRBV5-6 and TRBJ2-3, is DAGVTQSPTHLIKTRGQQVTLRCSPKSGHDTVSWYQQALGQGPQFIFQYYEEEERQRGNFPDRFSGHQFPNYSSELNVNALLLGDSALYLCASSRISATNTDTQYFGPGTRLTVL.

The V and J genes are TRBV19 and TRBJ1-4; tentative D call: TRBD1 (5 bases). V was shortened by 0 bases and J by 10 bases, with 12 bases between the two germline ends. CDR1 is LNHDA and CDR2 is SQIVND in the germline V gene (reference sequence). The CDR3 totals 14 residues. The DNA of the CDR3 is TGTGCCAGTAGTATAGAACCCAACGGGGGAAAACTGTTTTTT. Protein sequence: CASSIEPNGGKLFF.

V usage is TRBV19 and J usage is TRBJ2-7; 13 nucleotides match TRBD2. The CDR3 spans 16 residues. Trimming took 5 bases from V and 6 from J; bases not matched to a gene: 10. The germline V gene has CDR1 LNHDA and CDR2 SQIVND (reference sequence). The CDR3 here is CASSSNGLAGDGEQYF. The CDR3 DNA is TGTGCCAGTAGTTCGAACGGACTAGCGGGAGATGGCGAGCAGTACTTC.

The chain couples TRBV11-2 to TRBJ2-7; a weak D match, TRBD1 (6 bases). Looked up from germline, CDR1 is SGHAT and CDR2 is FQNNGV. V was clipped by 4 bases and J by 0 bases, with 13 bases between them. The CDR3 length is 15 residues. The CDR3 loop reads CASSSRGGDSYEQYV. The CDR3 DNA reads TGTGCCAGCAGCTCCCGTGGGGGCGACTCCTACGAGCAGTACGTC.

This clone was seen only once. V usage is TRBV27 and J usage is TRBJ1-6; D call uncertain. Trimming pared 2 bases from V and 7 bases from J, leaving 9 bases between. The CDR3 sequence is 14 residues long. Germline-derived CDR1 and CDR2 are MNHEY and SMNVEV (reference sequence). CDR3 amino acids: CASSLLGVNSPLHF. CDR3 coding DNA: TGTGCCAGCAGTTTACTCGGGGTGAATTCACCCCTCCACTTT.

The V and J genes are TRBV7-9 and TRBJ2-1; the match to TRBD1 covers 10 bases. CDR1 is SEHNR, CDR2 FQNEAQ, per germline (reference sequence). The CDR3 sequence is 16 residues long. After removal of 5 bases from V and 8 bases from J, the junction contained 12 bases not matched to a gene. The CDR3 bases are TGTGCCAGCAGCCGGTCCGGGACAGGGGTTTACGATGAGCAGTTCTTC. Residues: CASSRSGTGVYDEQFF.

The chain is built from TRBV19 and TRBJ2-4; 7 bases map to TRBD2. V shed 3 bases and J 3 bases; nucleotides not matched to a gene: 8. Germline CDR1 reads LNHDA; CDR2 reads SQIVND (reference sequence). The length of the CDR3 is 16 residues. The CDR3 DNA reads TGTGCCAGTAGTATGTGGCGGGAGAGGTACAAAAACATTCAGTACTTC. Its translation: CASSMWRERYKNIQYF.

This chain's CDR3 is CASSQTGGYEQYF. For the CDR3, the DNA is TGCGCCAGCAGCCAAACAGGGGGCTACGAGCAGTACTTC. The rearrangement uses TRBV4-3 and TRBJ2-7; 8 nucleotides align to TRBD1. Trimming at V came to 2 bases and at J to 3 bases, leaving 0 bases not matched to a gene. CDR1 and CDR2 (germline): LGHNA, YSLEER. This CDR3 spans 13 amino acids.

This clone showed up just once. The chain recombines TRBV27 with TRBJ2-3, with TRBD2 matching over 10 bases. CDR1 MNHEY and CDR2 SMNVEV come from the germline V gene (reference sequence). There are 17 residues in the CDR3. The V segment lost 6 bases and the J segment 1 base; nucleotides outside the gene matches: 10. The CDR3 coding sequence is TGTGCCAGCAGAGCGGGAGGGGCTCGTGTAGGCACAGATACGCAGTATTTT. Its protein product is CASRAGGARVGTDTQYF.

As for this clone: A read error may account for a junction end that differs from germline. The rearrangement joins TRBV6-1 to TRBJ1-1; TRBD1 aligns across 7 bases. Germline CDR1 and CDR2: MNHNS and SASEGT. The CDR3 length is 14 residues. This chain's CDR3 is CASREDREPTEAFF. Written as DNA, the CDR3 is TGTGCCAGCAGAGAAGACAGGGAGCCGACTGAAGCTTTCTTT.

The chain employs TRBV5-1 and TRBJ1-6; TRBD1 matches at 9 bases. Germline V CDR1 and CDR2: SGHRS, YFSETQ. The ends lost 4 bases at V and 3 bases at J; junction bases unmatched: 5. There are 16 residues in the CDR3. CDR3 DNA: TGCGCCAGCAGCCCGGGACAGGGAGGCTATAATTCACCCCTCCACTTT. It yields the protein CASSPGQGGYNSPLHF.

The chain uses TRBV2 and TRBJ2-5, with 11 bases lining up with TRBD2. CDR1 SNHLY and CDR2 FYNNEI come from the germline V gene. This CDR3 is 15 amino acids long. Trimming removed 5 bases from V and 2 bases from J; junction bases left unmatched: 4. CDR3 in amino acids: CASSTRLAGQETQYF. CDR3 coding DNA: TGTGCCAGCAGTACCCGACTAGCGGGGCAAGAGACCCAGTACTTC.

The gene calls are TRBV7-9 and TRBJ2-1, with TRBD2 identical over 9 bases. Trimming at V came to 10 bases and at J to 7 bases, leaving 14 bases not matched to a gene. The CDR3 covers 15 residues. Germline-derived CDR1 and CDR2 are SEHNR and FQNEAQ (reference sequence). The CDR3 DNA follows: TGTGCCACTACACAATCTAGCGGGAATGTGAATGAGCAGTTCTTC. Protein: CATTQSSGNVNEQFF.

The CDR3 nucleotides read TGTGCCAGCAGCGTAGAGGGCGGGGCAACCTCTGGGGCCAACGTCCTGACTTTC. Protein product: CASSVEGGATSGANVLTF. The chain couples TRBV9 to TRBJ2-6, with D maybe TRBD2 (6 bases). CDR3 length: 18 residues. V gave up 0 bases and J gave up 0 bases, with 13 bases separating them. The germline V gene has CDR1 SGDLS and CDR2 YYNGEE.

The chain employs TRBV30 and TRBJ2-1, with D unclear. The CDR3 runs to 13 residues. V was shortened by 4 bases and J by 1 base, with 8 bases between the two germline ends. The germline V gene encodes CDR1 GTSNPN and CDR2 SVGIG (reference sequence). CDR3 sequence: CAWNEASYNEQFF. The CDR3 DNA reads TGTGCCTGGAATGAAGCTTCCTACAATGAGCAGTTCTTC.

This clone was recorded a few times. This chain joins TRBV10-2 and TRBJ1-1; TRBD1 aligns across 7 bases. Germline V CDR1 and CDR2: WSHSY, SAAADI. The CDR3 spans 14 residues. V was clipped by 7 bases and J by 4 bases; unmatched bases: 9. The CDR3 protein is CASTLGQAGTEAFF. For the CDR3, the DNA is TGCGCCAGCACCCTAGGACAGGCAGGCACTGAAGCTTTCTTT.

The chain recombines TRBV19 with TRBJ2-4; 8 bases line up with TRBD1. This CDR3 has 14 amino acids. The trim removed 6 bases at V and 12 bases at J, leaving 13 bases unmatched. Germline CDR1 reads LNHDA; CDR2 reads SQIVND (reference sequence). The CDR3 loop is CASRDSRGRITQYF. CDR3 DNA: TGTGCCAGTAGAGACAGCAGGGGGCGAATCACTCAGTACTTC.

The rearrangement uses TRBV5-6 and TRBJ2-7; weak D call: TRBD2 (6 bases). The CDR3 sequence is 14 residues long. Germline values: CDR1 SGHDT, CDR2 YYEEEE. Trimming cost V 4 bases and J 4 bases, with 15 bases left between them. CDR3 protein: CASSNGLTTYEQYV. The CDR3 bases are TGTGCCAGCAGCAACGGACTAACCACTTACGAGCAGTACGTC.

This clone was seen more than once but under ten times. V and J are TRBV7-2 and TRBJ1-5; a possible D gene is TRBD1 (5 bases). In germline, CDR1 is SGHTA, CDR2 FQGNSA. V was clipped by 1 base and J by 6 bases, with 7 bases between them. This CDR3 spans 13 amino acids. CDR3 sequence reads: CASSLERGQPQHF. DNA of the CDR3: TGTGCCAGCAGCTTAGAAAGGGGTCAGCCCCAGCATTTT. Filled out from reference TRBV7-2 and TRBJ1-5, the complete variable domain reads GAGVSQSPSNKVTEKGKDVELRCDPISGHTALYWYRQSLGQGLEFLIYFQGNSAPDKSGLPSDRFSAERTGGSVSTLTIQRTQQEDSAVYLCASSLERGQPQHFGDGTRLSIL.

The rearrangement uses TRBV5-1 and TRBJ2-5, with D possibly being TRBD1 (5 bases). The CDR3 spans 14 residues. Germline CDR1 SGHRS, CDR2 YFSETQ. Trimming removed 0 bases at V and 2 bases at J, with 8 bases between. In nucleotides, the CDR3 is TGCGCCAGCAGCTTGGGGGGCCTTCAAGAGACCCAGTACTTC. Translating gives CASSLGGLQETQYF.